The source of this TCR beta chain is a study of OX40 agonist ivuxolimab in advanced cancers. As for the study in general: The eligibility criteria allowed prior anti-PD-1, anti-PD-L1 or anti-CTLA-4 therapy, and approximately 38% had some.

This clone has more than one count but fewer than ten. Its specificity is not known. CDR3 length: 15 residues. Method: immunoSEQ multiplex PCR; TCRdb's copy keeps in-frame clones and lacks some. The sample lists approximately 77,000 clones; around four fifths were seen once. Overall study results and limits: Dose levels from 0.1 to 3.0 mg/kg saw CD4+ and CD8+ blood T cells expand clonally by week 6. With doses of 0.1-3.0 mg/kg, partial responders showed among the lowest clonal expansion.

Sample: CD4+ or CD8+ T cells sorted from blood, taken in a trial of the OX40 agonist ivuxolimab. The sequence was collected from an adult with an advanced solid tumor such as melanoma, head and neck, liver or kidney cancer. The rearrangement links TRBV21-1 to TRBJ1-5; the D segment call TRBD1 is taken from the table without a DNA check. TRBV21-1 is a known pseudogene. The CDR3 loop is CASRLHRDTENNQHF. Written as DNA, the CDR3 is TGTGCCAGCAGGTTACACCGGGACACCGAGAATAACCAGCATTTT.